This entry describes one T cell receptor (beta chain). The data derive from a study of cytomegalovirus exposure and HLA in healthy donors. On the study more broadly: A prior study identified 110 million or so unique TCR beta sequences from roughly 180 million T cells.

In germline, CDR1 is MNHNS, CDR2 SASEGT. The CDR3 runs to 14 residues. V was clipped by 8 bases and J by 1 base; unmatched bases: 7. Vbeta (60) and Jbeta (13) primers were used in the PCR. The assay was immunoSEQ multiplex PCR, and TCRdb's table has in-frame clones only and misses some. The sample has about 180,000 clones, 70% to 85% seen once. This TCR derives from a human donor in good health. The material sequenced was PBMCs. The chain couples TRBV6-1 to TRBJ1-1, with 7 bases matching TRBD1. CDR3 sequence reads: CASGYRGGNTEAFF. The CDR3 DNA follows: TGTGCCAGCGGCTACAGGGGCGGGAACACTGAAGCTTTCTTT.